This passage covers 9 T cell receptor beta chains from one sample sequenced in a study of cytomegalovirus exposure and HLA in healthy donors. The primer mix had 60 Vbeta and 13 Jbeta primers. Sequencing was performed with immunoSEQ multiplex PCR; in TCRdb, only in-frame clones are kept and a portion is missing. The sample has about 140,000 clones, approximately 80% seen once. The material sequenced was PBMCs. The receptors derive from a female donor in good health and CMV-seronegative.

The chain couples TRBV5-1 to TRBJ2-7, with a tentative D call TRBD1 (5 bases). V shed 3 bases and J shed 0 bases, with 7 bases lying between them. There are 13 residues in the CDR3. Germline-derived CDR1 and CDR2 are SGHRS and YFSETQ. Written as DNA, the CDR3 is TGCGCCAGCAGCTCCGGACACTCCTACGAGCAGTACTTC. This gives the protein CASSSGHSYEQYF.

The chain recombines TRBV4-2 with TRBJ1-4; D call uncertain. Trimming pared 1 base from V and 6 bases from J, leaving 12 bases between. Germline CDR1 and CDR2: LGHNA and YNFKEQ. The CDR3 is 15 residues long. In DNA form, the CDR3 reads TGTGCCAGCAGCCAAGTCTTCGATTCAGATGAAAAACTGTTTTTT. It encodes CASSQVFDSDEKLFF.

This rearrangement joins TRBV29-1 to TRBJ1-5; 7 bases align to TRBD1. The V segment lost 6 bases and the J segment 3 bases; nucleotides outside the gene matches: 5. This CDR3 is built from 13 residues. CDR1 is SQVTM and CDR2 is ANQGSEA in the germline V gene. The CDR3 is CSVGQAINQPQHF. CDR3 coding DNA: TGCAGCGTAGGACAGGCGATCAATCAGCCCCAGCATTTT.

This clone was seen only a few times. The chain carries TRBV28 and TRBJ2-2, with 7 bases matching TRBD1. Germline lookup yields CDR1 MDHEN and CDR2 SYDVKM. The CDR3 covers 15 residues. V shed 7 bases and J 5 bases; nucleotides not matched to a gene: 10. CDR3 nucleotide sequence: TGTGCCAGCACCCTCCAAACAGGGGAAACCGGGGAGCTGTTTTTT. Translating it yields CASTLQTGETGELFF.

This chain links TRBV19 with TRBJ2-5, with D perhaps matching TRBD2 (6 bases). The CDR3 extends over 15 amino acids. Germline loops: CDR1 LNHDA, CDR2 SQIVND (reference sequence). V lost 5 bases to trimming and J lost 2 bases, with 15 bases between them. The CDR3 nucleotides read TGTGCCAGTAGTTCGTACGGGAGCCTGCAAGAGACCCAGTACTTC. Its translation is CASSSYGSLQETQYF.

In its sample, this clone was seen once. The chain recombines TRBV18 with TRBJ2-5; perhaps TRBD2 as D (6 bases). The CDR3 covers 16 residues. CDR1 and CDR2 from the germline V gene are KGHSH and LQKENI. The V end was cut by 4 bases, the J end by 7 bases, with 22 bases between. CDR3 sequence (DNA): TGTGCCAGCTCACAACCGGGACTCCCTGATGTCGGGACCCAGTACTTC. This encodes CASSQPGLPDVGTQYF.

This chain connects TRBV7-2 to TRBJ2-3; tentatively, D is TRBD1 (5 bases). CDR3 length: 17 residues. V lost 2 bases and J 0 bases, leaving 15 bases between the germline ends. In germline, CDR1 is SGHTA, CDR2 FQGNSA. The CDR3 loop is CASSLKGRGTSTDTQYF. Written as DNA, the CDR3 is TGTGCCAGCAGCTTAAAGGGTAGGGGAACCAGCACAGATACGCAGTATTTT.

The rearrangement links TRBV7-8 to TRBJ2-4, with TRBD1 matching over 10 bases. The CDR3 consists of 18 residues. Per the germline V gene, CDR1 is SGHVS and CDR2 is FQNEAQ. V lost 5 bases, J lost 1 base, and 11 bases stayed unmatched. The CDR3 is CASSPEGTGVVAKNIQYF. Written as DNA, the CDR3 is TGTGCCAGCAGCCCGGAGGGGACAGGGGTCGTTGCCAAAAACATTCAGTACTTC. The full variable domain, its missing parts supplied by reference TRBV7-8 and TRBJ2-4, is GAGVSQSPRYKVAKRGQDVALRCDPISGHVSLFWYQQALGQGPEFLTYFQNEAQLDKSGLPSDRFFAERPEGSVSTLKIQRTQQEDSAVYLCASSPEGTGVVAKNIQYFGAGTRLSVL.

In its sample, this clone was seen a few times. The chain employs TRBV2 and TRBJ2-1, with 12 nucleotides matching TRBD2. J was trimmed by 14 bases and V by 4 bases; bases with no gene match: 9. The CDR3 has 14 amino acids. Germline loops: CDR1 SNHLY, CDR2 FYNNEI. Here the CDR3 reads CASSARTSGKSEFF. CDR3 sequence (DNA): TGTGCCAGCAGTGCACGGACTAGCGGGAAATCGGAGTTCTTC.